A selection of T cell receptor beta chains follows, all from one sample in a study of shared clonotypes between healthy human individuals. This table comes from immunoSEQ multiplex PCR, and its TCRdb copy is limited to in-frame clones, with some not included. Of some 96,000 clones listed, roughly 50% are singletons. The sequenced sample was PBMCs. The receptors stem from a woman in her forties in good health. Some clones in this sample may be carry-over from other donors' samples. Both conserved end residues are part of each CDR3. The order of the fields is D gene, J gene, CDR3 length, clone size, V gene, CDR3 protein, CDR3 DNA. D genes are given only for firm matches. Some rows have no size entry. The others give once, few or many, or a class for an expanded clone.

D gene: .
J gene: TRBJ2-3
CDR3 length: 14
clone size: few
V gene: TRBV29-1
CDR3 protein: CSVASGGGTDTQYF
CDR3 DNA: TGCAGCGTTGCCAGTGGAGGGGGCACAGATACGCAGTATTTT

D gene: .
J gene: TRBJ2-7
CDR3 length: 17
clone size: .
V gene: TRBV15
CDR3 protein: CATSRRDLSGPTYEQYF
CDR3 DNA: TGTGCCACCAGCAGACGCGACCTAAGCGGACCAACCTACGAGCAGTACTTC

D gene: .
J gene: TRBJ2-5
CDR3 length: 15
clone size: .
V gene: TRBV30
CDR3 protein: CAWSGGPGPYNEQYF
CDR3 DNA: TGTGCCTGGAGTGGGGGACCAGGCCCCTACAATGAGCAGTACTTC

D gene: TRBD1
J gene: TRBJ2-5
CDR3 length: 14
clone size: .
V gene: TRBV19
CDR3 protein: CASKVDREDREQYF
CDR3 DNA: TGTGCCAGTAAGGTGGACAGGGAGGATCGGGAGCAGTACTTC

D gene: .
J gene: TRBJ1-3
CDR3 length: 13
clone size: few
V gene: TRBV13
CDR3 protein: CASSFSSGNTIYF
CDR3 DNA: TGTGCCAGCAGCTTTTCCTCTGGAAACACCATATATTTT

D gene: .
J gene: TRBJ2-3
CDR3 length: 14
clone size: .
V gene: TRBV5-1
CDR3 protein: CASSLQGHTDTQYF
CDR3 DNA: TGCGCCAGCAGCTTACAGGGACACACAGATACGCAGTATTTT

D gene: .
J gene: TRBJ2-7
CDR3 length: 15
clone size: few
V gene: TRBV30
CDR3 protein: CAWSDPPLINYEQYF
CDR3 DNA: TGTGCCTGGAGTGACCCCCCTCTAATCAACTACGAGCAGTACTTC

D gene: TRBD1
J gene: TRBJ1-2
CDR3 length: 15
clone size: many
V gene: TRBV4-2
CDR3 protein: CASSPLDRVNYGYTF
CDR3 DNA: TGTGCCAGCAGCCCCTTGGACAGGGTTAACTATGGCTACACCTTC

D gene: .
J gene: TRBJ2-7
CDR3 length: 14
clone size: many
V gene: TRBV4-3
CDR3 protein: CASSLSGKDYEQYF
CDR3 DNA: TGCGCCAGCAGCCTCTCGGGGAAAGATTACGAGCAGTACTTC

D gene: .
J gene: TRBJ2-3
CDR3 length: 13
clone size: .
V gene: TRBV7-2
CDR3 protein: CASSLNWGNTQYF
CDR3 DNA: TGTGCCAGCAGCTTAAACTGGGGGAATACGCAGTATTTT

D gene: .
J gene: TRBJ2-1
CDR3 length: 11
clone size: .
V gene: TRBV6-1
CDR3 protein: CASSEAGKQFF
CDR3 DNA: TGTGCCAGCAGTGAAGCGGGGAAACAGTTCTTC

D gene: .
J gene: TRBJ2-2
CDR3 length: 13
clone size: few
V gene: TRBV6-5
CDR3 protein: CASSLQGTGELFF
CDR3 DNA: TGTGCCAGCAGTTTGCAGGGAACCGGGGAGCTGTTTTTT

D gene: .
J gene: TRBJ1-1
CDR3 length: 14
clone size: .
V gene: TRBV29-1
CDR3 protein: CSVEKQEGGTEAFF
CDR3 DNA: TGCAGCGTTGAAAAACAGGAAGGAGGTACTGAAGCTTTCTTT

D gene: TRBD1
J gene: TRBJ1-1
CDR3 length: 15
clone size: .
V gene: TRBV18
CDR3 protein: CASSPWTGRNTGAFF
CDR3 DNA: TGTGCCAGCTCGCCTTGGACAGGGCGGAACACTGGAGCTTTCTTT

D gene: .
J gene: TRBJ1-3
CDR3 length: 15
clone size: .
V gene: TRBV28
CDR3 protein: CASSLVPNSGNTIYF
CDR3 DNA: TGTGCCAGCAGTTTAGTGCCGAACTCTGGAAACACCATATATTTT

D gene: TRBD2
J gene: TRBJ2-1
CDR3 length: 14
clone size: .
V gene: TRBV7-6
CDR3 protein: CASSWASGDNEQFF
CDR3 DNA: TGTGCCAGCAGCTGGGCTAGCGGGGACAATGAGCAGTTCTTC

D gene: .
J gene: TRBJ2-7
CDR3 length: 13
clone size: few
V gene: TRBV19
CDR3 protein: CASSPGAPYEQYF
CDR3 DNA: TGTGCCAGTAGTCCCGGGGCCCCCTACGAGCAGTACTTC

D gene: .
J gene: TRBJ1-3
CDR3 length: 13
clone size: medium-sized
V gene: TRBV28
CDR3 protein: CASIGTSGNTIYF
CDR3 DNA: TGTGCCAGCATCGGGACATCAGGAAACACCATATATTTT

D gene: .
J gene: TRBJ2-5
CDR3 length: 15
clone size: few
V gene: TRBV15
CDR3 protein: CATSRDPQQQETQYF
CDR3 DNA: TGTGCCACCAGCAGAGATCCTCAGCAACAAGAGACCCAGTACTTC

D gene: TRBD2
J gene: TRBJ2-5
CDR3 length: 13
clone size: many
V gene: TRBV10-2
CDR3 protein: CATAFSGRKTQYF
CDR3 DNA: TGCGCCACGGCATTTAGCGGGAGGAAGACCCAGTACTTC

D gene: .
J gene: TRBJ1-5
CDR3 length: 12
clone size: many
V gene: TRBV5-3
CDR3 protein: CARREIGLPQHF
CDR3 DNA: TGTGCCAGAAGAGAAATAGGGTTACCCCAGCATTTT

D gene: .
J gene: TRBJ2-7
CDR3 length: 13
clone size: many
V gene: TRBV21-1
CDR3 protein: CASSKERNNEQYF
CDR3 DNA: TGTGCCAGCAGCAAAGAACGTAATAACGAGCAGTACTTC

D gene: .
J gene: TRBJ2-5
CDR3 length: 13
clone size: .
V gene: TRBV15
CDR3 protein: CATSRDRQETQYF
CDR3 DNA: TGTGCCACCAGCAGAGACAGGCAAGAGACCCAGTACTTC

D gene: .
J gene: TRBJ1-2
CDR3 length: 14
clone size: .
V gene: TRBV5-1
CDR3 protein: CASGPRSRDYGYTF
CDR3 DNA: TGCGCCAGCGGCCCGAGGTCCCGGGACTATGGCTACACCTTC

D gene: .
J gene: TRBJ2-5
CDR3 length: 14
clone size: few
V gene: TRBV5-4
CDR3 protein: CASSLGSGQETQYF
CDR3 DNA: TGTGCCAGCAGCTTGGGTAGCGGCCAAGAGACCCAGTACTTC

D gene: TRBD1
J gene: TRBJ2-7
CDR3 length: 13
clone size: few
V gene: TRBV27
CDR3 protein: CASSFGRGYEQYF
CDR3 DNA: TGTGCCAGCAGTTTTGGCAGGGGGTACGAGCAGTACTTC

D gene: .
J gene: TRBJ2-6
CDR3 length: 16
clone size: medium-sized
V gene: TRBV4-3
CDR3 protein: CASSQEVGSGANVLTF
CDR3 DNA: TGCGCCAGCAGCCAAGAAGTCGGCTCTGGGGCCAACGTCCTGACTTTC

D gene: .
J gene: TRBJ1-1
CDR3 length: 11
clone size: .
V gene: TRBV29-1
CDR3 protein: CSVTGNTEAFF
CDR3 DNA: TGCAGCGTTACGGGGAACACTGAAGCTTTCTTT

D gene: TRBD1
J gene: TRBJ2-1
CDR3 length: 16
clone size: .
V gene: TRBV7-2
CDR3 protein: CASSLVGTVQPVEQFF
CDR3 DNA: TGTGCCAGCAGCTTAGTCGGGACAGTCCAGCCAGTTGAGCAGTTCTTC

D gene: .
J gene: TRBJ2-7
CDR3 length: 13
clone size: few
V gene: TRBV28
CDR3 protein: CASSSKSSYEQYF
CDR3 DNA: TGTGCCAGCAGTTCAAAGAGCTCCTACGAGCAGTACTTC

D gene: TRBD1
J gene: TRBJ1-4
CDR3 length: 17
clone size: many
V gene: TRBV19
CDR3 protein: CASRHPGQGAPNEKLFF
CDR3 DNA: TGTGCCAGTAGGCATCCGGGACAGGGGGCTCCTAATGAAAAACTGTTTTTT

D gene: .
J gene: TRBJ2-7
CDR3 length: 14
clone size: .
V gene: TRBV4-2
CDR3 protein: CASSPGPEKSEQYF
CDR3 DNA: TGTGCCAGCAGCCCCGGCCCGGAGAAGTCCGAGCAGTACTTC

D gene: TRBD1
J gene: TRBJ1-5
CDR3 length: 13
clone size: many
V gene: TRBV29-1
CDR3 protein: CSVQGAGNQPQHF
CDR3 DNA: TGCAGCGTACAGGGGGCCGGCAATCAGCCCCAGCATTTT

D gene: .
J gene: TRBJ2-1
CDR3 length: 15
clone size: .
V gene: TRBV6-6
CDR3 protein: CAHRAEGRSYNEQFF
CDR3 DNA: TGTGCCCACCGGGCGGAGGGCCGGTCCTACAATGAGCAGTTCTTC

D gene: .
J gene: TRBJ2-7
CDR3 length: 12
clone size: few
V gene: TRBV6-5
CDR3 protein: CASSYSTSEQYF
CDR3 DNA: TGTGCCAGCAGTTACTCGACTAGCGAGCAGTACTTC

D gene: .
J gene: TRBJ2-3
CDR3 length: 12
clone size: .
V gene: TRBV29-1
CDR3 protein: CSVEDFTDTQYF
CDR3 DNA: TGCAGCGTTGAGGACTTCACAGATACGCAGTATTTT

D gene: TRBD1
J gene: TRBJ2-7
CDR3 length: 15
clone size: .
V gene: TRBV18
CDR3 protein: CASSPTGTGKYEQYF
CDR3 DNA: TGTGCCAGCTCACCAACCGGGACAGGTAAATACGAGCAGTACTTC

D gene: TRBD1
J gene: TRBJ2-5
CDR3 length: 15
clone size: .
V gene: TRBV28
CDR3 protein: CASSRRQGGGETQYF
CDR3 DNA: TGTGCCAGCAGTAGGAGACAGGGGGGCGGAGAGACCCAGTACTTC

D gene: .
J gene: TRBJ1-2
CDR3 length: 15
clone size: .
V gene: TRBV27
CDR3 protein: CASSHRTGTVYGYTF
CDR3 DNA: TGTGCCAGCAGTCACAGGACGGGGACCGTCTATGGCTACACCTTC

D gene: .
J gene: TRBJ2-1
CDR3 length: 14
clone size: many
V gene: TRBV5-1
CDR3 protein: CASSRTTDDNEQFF
CDR3 DNA: TGCGCCAGCAGCAGGACTACAGATGACAATGAGCAGTTCTTC

D gene: .
J gene: TRBJ2-1
CDR3 length: 14
clone size: .
V gene: TRBV28
CDR3 protein: CASSWDRSRNEQFF
CDR3 DNA: TGTGCCAGCAGTTGGGATAGGAGCAGGAATGAGCAGTTCTTC

D gene: TRBD1
J gene: TRBJ1-1
CDR3 length: 13
clone size: many
V gene: TRBV5-1
CDR3 protein: CASRGQGNTEAFF
CDR3 DNA: TGCGCCAGCAGAGGACAGGGGAACACTGAAGCTTTCTTT

D gene: .
J gene: TRBJ1-1
CDR3 length: 13
clone size: few
V gene: TRBV30
CDR3 protein: CAWSAMMNTEAFF
CDR3 DNA: TGTGCCTGGAGCGCTATGATGAACACTGAAGCTTTCTTT

D gene: .
J gene: TRBJ2-2
CDR3 length: 13
clone size: .
V gene: TRBV30
CDR3 protein: CAWSELGTGELFF
CDR3 DNA: TGTGCCTGGAGTGAGTTGGGTACCGGGGAGCTGTTTTTT

D gene: TRBD2
J gene: TRBJ2-7
CDR3 length: 15
clone size: .
V gene: TRBV5-6
CDR3 protein: CASSFSGSGAYEQYF
CDR3 DNA: TGTGCCAGCAGCTTTAGCGGGAGCGGGGCCTACGAGCAGTACTTC

D gene: .
J gene: TRBJ2-5
CDR3 length: 14
clone size: few
V gene: TRBV19
CDR3 protein: CASSTPGLQETQYF
CDR3 DNA: TGTGCCAGTAGTACCCCGGGACTCCAAGAGACCCAGTACTTC

D gene: TRBD2
J gene: TRBJ2-1
CDR3 length: 16
clone size: .
V gene: TRBV9
CDR3 protein: CASSPLAGRSAGEQFF
CDR3 DNA: TGTGCCAGCAGCCCGCTAGCGGGAAGGTCCGCGGGGGAGCAGTTCTTC

D gene: TRBD1
J gene: TRBJ2-7
CDR3 length: 15
clone size: .
V gene: TRBV5-1
CDR3 protein: CASIEPGQGMREQYF
CDR3 DNA: TGCGCCAGCATTGAACCGGGACAGGGTATGCGAGAGCAGTACTTC

D gene: .
J gene: TRBJ1-5
CDR3 length: 12
clone size: .
V gene: TRBV6-6
CDR3 protein: CASSYEGRPQHF
CDR3 DNA: TGTGCCAGCAGTTATGAGGGGCGGCCCCAGCATTTT

D gene: TRBD2
J gene: TRBJ2-3
CDR3 length: 18
clone size: many
V gene: TRBV30
CDR3 protein: CAWSLAWTSGRNTDTQYF
CDR3 DNA: TGTGCCTGGAGTCTCGCGTGGACTAGCGGGAGGAACACAGATACGCAGTATTTT